This T cell receptor beta chain was identified in a study of blood T cells in healthy people across ages. Trimming removed 5 bases at V and 5 bases at J, with 19 bases between. Germline CDR1 reads LNHNV; CDR2 reads YYDKDF (reference sequence). The CDR3 totals 15 residues. Using a J-beta primer mix together with a sample-barcoded 5' primer, a second PCR was run for 7 to 11 cycles. MiXCR was run by TCRdb on the 5' RACE reads, yielding one entry per CDR3 protein. The sample yields roughly 700,000 distinct CDR3 sequences, around 49% seen once. Study observations and caveats: Across the age range, TCR beta diversity per million T cells fell in a roughly linear way.

This clonotype was seen many times. What it binds is not known. This TCR came from an older woman in good health. The sequencing sample was made of blood. The rearrangement links TRBV15 to TRBJ2-7; TRBD1 is a possible D gene (5 bases). The chain's CDR3 is CATSYPQAGNNEQYF. Written as DNA, the CDR3 is TGTGCCACCAGCTATCCACAAGCAGGGAACAACGAGCAGTACTTC. Drawing the rest from reference TRBV15 and TRBJ2-7, the complete variable domain is DAMVIQNPRYQVTQFGKPVTLSCSQTLNHNVMYWYQQKSSQAPKLLFHYYDKDFNNEADTPDNFQSRRPNTSFCFLDIRSPGLGDTAMYLCATSYPQAGNNEQYFGPGTRLTVT.